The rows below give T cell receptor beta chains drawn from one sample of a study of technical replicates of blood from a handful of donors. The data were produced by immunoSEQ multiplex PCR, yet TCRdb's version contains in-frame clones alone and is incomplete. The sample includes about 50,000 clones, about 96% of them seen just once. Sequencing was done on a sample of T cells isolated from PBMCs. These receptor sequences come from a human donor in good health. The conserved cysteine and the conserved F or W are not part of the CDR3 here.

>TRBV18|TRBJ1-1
ASSPGTGRNTEAF
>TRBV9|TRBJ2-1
ASSGSGNSLHEQF
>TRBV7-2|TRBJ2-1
ASSSKGGEGYNEQF
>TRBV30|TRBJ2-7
AWTGTGGYEQY
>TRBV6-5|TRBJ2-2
ASSYTGENTGELF
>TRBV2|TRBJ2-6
ARMGGVGQGGRGANVLT
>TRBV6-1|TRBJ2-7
ASSERTGNPYEQY
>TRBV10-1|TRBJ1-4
ASSSPGQNEKLF
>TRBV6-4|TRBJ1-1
ASSDSKYSITVLNTEAF
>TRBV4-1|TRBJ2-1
ASSQESEENEQF
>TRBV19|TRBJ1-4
ASSIKGDLYEKLF
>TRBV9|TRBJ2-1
ASSDTWQGEQF
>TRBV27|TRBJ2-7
ASSLSHRQEQY
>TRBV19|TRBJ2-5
ASSRGQGETQY
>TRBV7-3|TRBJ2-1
ASSIRTSDEQF
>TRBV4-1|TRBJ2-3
ASSQEPGSSSTDTQY
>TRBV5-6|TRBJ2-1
ASSLGPGLKISEQF